One sample yielded the 2 T cell receptor beta chains listed below, sequenced in a study of technical replicates of blood from several donors. The data were produced by immunoSEQ multiplex PCR, yet TCRdb's version contains in-frame clones alone and is incomplete. This sample has tens of thousands of clones, with just under 97% found just once. Sequencing was done on a sample of T cells isolated from PBMCs. The receptors shown here come from a human donor in good health.

The chain has TRBV9 and TRBJ2-7, with 8 nucleotides matching TRBD1. Germline V lookup: CDR1 SGDLS, CDR2 YYNGEE. The CDR3 length is 14 residues. Unmatched junction bases numbered 4, after V lost 3 bases and J lost 2 bases. The CDR3 coding sequence is TGTGCCAGCAGCGCGGGACAGGCGACCTACGAGCAGTACTTC. Translating gives CASSAGQATYEQYF.

This chain uses TRBV6-1 with TRBJ2-5; perhaps TRBD2 as D (5 bases). The V end was cut by 3 bases, the J end by 4 bases, with 12 bases between. The CDR3 consists of 14 residues. Looked up from germline, CDR1 is MNHNS and CDR2 is SASEGT. The CDR3 DNA is TGTGCCAGCAGTGAGTCGGGATTAAGAGAGACCCAGTACTTC. Protein product: CASSESGLRETQYF.